The sequence of this T cell receptor beta chain was determined in a study of cytomegalovirus exposure and HLA in healthy donors. Per the germline V gene, CDR1 is KGHSH and CDR2 is LQKENI. The V segment lost 2 bases and the J segment 1 base; nucleotides outside the gene matches: 1. CDR3 length: 14 residues. This clone has more than one count but fewer than ten. 13 Jbeta primers and 60 Vbeta primers were used for the PCR. Profiling relied on immunoSEQ multiplex PCR, and the TCRdb table lists in-frame clones only, not all of them. The sample contains around 96,000 clones, around 81% of which appear only once.

The specimen sequenced was PBMCs. The chain joins TRBV18 to TRBJ1-1; 7 positions agree with TRBD1. This TCR was recovered from a man younger than 30 in good health and CMV-seronegative. The CDR3 sequence: CASSPGTENTEAFF. CDR3 nucleotide sequence: TGTGCCAGCTCACCAGGGACAGAGAACACTGAAGCTTTCTTT. Using reference TRBV18 and TRBJ1-1 for the parts outside the CDR3, the full variable domain is NAGVMQNPRHLVRRRGQEARLRCSPMKGHSHVYWYRQLPEEGLKFMVYLQKENIIDESGMPKERFSAEFPKEGPSILRIQQVVRGDSAAYFCASSPGTENTEAFFGQGTRLTVV.